Sequencing of this T cell receptor (beta chain) was carried out in a study of shared clonotypes between healthy human individuals. CDR3 size: 14 residues. Trimming cost V 0 bases and J 8 bases, with 13 bases left between them. Germline values: CDR1 MNHEY, CDR2 SVGAGI. Around 30,000 T cell genomes (around 190 ng DNA) went into each sorted-subset replicate. This table comes from immunoSEQ multiplex PCR, and its TCRdb copy is limited to in-frame clones, with some not included. This table holds some 980,000 clones, 76% found once. This clonotype was obtained from a man aged 18 to 29 in good health. The genes are TRBV6-5 and TRBJ1-2, with D hard to call. Sequenced input: memory CD4+ T cells sorted from blood. Subset reported: CD45RA-negative fraction. The DNA of the CDR3 is TGTGCCAGCAGTTACTCGACCGGTCGTGGGGGCTACACCTTC. Residues: CASSYSTGRGGYTF.